This entry features one T cell receptor beta chain sequence. Its specificity is unknown. This sample was included in a study of T-cell memory formation after mild COVID-19. Overall study: TCR clusters were mostly confined to one donor each. Regarding the study as a whole: A balance of CD4 and CD8 characterized clones contracting day 15 to 85, whereas later expanders leaned CD4+.

TCRdb analysed the 5' RACE reads with MiXCR anew, one entry per CDR3 protein. The data contain more than 300,000 distinct CDR3 sequences, 20% of them seen just once; the ten biggest clones take up roughly 21%. V lost 0 bases and J 2 bases, leaving 6 bases between the germline ends. Looked up from germline, CDR1 is SGHRS and CDR2 is YFSETQ. The CDR3 length is 14 residues. V gene TRBV5-1 combines with J gene TRBJ2-4, with no clear D. The receptor was isolated from a man aged 18 to 29 who had mild COVID-19 (a few samples of this study predate the infection). Cell type and time point are not known. Sequenced material: PBMCs or a T cell subset sorted from them (not recorded which). The CDR3 is CASSLGGTKNIQYF. The CDR3 DNA reads as TGCGCCAGCAGCTTGGGTGGGACCAAAAACATTCAGTACTTC.